This T cell receptor beta chain came from a study of radiotherapy plus CTLA-4 blockade in lung cancer. Study at large: For about 19% of patients, objective responses occurred, and 30% to 35% had disease control. Study-wide findings and caveats: Among reported predictors of response, early blood T cell clone dynamics with interferon-beta performed best. An expansion of tumor-derived TCR clones occurred in blood after radiotherapy plus ipilimumab.

A remark on this clone: The antigen remains undetermined.

The study treated chemo-refractory metastatic non-small-cell lung cancer patients with focal radiation plus ipilimumab CTLA-4 blockade. Clones were read by immunoSEQ multiplex PCR, and TCRdb kept only the in-frame ones, dropping some. The table lists approximately 50,000 clones, around four fifths of them singletons. This sequence was found in a human donor with non-small cell lung cancer whose response to radiotherapy plus ipilimumab could not be evaluated. The sample in question was peripheral blood, obtained from a patient treated with radiotherapy plus ipilimumab.

The CDR3 region is CASSIGTSGGAGETQYF. CDR3 nucleotide sequence: TGTGCCAGTAGTATAGGAACTAGCGGGGGGGCCGGCGAGACCCAGTACTTC. The gene calls are TRBV19 and TRBJ2-5; TRBD2 matches at 13 bases. The CDR3 spans 17 residues. With 1 base clipped from V and 5 bases from J, the junction kept 7 bases outside the gene matches. Germline assignment: CDR1 LNHDA and CDR2 SQIVND (reference sequence).